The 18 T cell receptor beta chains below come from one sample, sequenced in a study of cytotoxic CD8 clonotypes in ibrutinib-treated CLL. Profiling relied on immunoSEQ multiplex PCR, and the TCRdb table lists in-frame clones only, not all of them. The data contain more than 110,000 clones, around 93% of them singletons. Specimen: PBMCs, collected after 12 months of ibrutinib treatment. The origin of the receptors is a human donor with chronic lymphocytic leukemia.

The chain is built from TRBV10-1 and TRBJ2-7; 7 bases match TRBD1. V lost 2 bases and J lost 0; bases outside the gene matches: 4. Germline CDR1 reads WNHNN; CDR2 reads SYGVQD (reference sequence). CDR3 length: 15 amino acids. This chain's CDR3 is CASSEPGQSSYEQYF. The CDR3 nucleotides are TGCGCCAGCAGTGAGCCGGGACAGAGCTCCTACGAGCAGTACTTC.

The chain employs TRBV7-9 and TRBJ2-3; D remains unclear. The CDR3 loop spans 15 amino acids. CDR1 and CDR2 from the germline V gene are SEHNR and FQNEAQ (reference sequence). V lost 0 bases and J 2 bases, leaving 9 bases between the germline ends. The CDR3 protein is CASSLAPRPTDTQYF. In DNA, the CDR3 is TGTGCCAGCAGCTTAGCTCCAAGACCCACAGATACGCAGTATTTT.

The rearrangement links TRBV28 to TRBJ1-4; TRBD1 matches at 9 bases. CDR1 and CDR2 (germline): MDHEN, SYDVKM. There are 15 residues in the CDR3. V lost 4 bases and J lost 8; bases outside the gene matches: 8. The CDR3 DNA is TGTGCCAGCAGTTCACCGGGACAGGGAACGGAAAAACTGTTTTTT. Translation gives CASSSPGQGTEKLFF.

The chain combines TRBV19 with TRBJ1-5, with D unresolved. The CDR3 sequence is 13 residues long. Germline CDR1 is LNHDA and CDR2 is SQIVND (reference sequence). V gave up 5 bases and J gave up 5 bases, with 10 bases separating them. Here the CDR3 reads CASSYRLDQPQHF. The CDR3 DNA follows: TGTGCCAGTAGTTACCGCCTAGATCAGCCCCAGCATTTT.

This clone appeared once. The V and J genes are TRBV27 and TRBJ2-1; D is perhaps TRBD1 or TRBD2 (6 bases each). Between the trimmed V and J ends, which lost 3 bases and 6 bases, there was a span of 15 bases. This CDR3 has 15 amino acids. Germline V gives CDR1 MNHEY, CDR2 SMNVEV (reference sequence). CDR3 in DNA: TGTGCCAGCAGTTTGAGGGGGGCGTCGATCAATGAGCAGTTCTTC. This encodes CASSLRGASINEQFF.

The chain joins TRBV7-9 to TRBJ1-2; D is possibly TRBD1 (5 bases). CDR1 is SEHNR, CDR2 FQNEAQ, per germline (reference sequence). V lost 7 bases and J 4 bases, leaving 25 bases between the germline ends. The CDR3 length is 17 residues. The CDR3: CASTSSKGVIGGYGYTF. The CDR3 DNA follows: TGTGCCAGCACCTCATCAAAAGGGGTTATCGGGGGCTATGGCTACACCTTC. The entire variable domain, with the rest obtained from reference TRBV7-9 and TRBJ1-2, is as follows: DTGVSQNPRHKITKRGQNVTFRCDPISEHNRLYWYRQTLGQGPEFLTYFQNEAQLEKSRLLSDRFSAERPKGSFSTLEIQRTEQGDSAMYLCASTSSKGVIGGYGYTFGSGTRLTVV.

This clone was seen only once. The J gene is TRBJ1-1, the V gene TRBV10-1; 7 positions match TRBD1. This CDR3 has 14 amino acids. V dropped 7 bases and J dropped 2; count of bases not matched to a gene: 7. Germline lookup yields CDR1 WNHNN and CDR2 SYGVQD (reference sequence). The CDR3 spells CASNLTGVNTEAFF. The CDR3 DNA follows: TGCGCCAGCAACCTTACAGGGGTAAACACTGAAGCTTTCTTT.

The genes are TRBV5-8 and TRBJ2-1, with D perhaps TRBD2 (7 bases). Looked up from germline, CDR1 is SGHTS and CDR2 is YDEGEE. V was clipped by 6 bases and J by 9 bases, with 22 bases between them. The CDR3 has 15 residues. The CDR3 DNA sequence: TGTGCCAGCATCCCCCGAGGATCGGGGGGCCTTGAGCAGTTCTTC. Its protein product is CASIPRGSGGLEQFF.

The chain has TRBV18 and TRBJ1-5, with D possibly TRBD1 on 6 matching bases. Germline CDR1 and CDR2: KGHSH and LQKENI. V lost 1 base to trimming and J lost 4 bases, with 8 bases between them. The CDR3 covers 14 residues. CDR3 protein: CASSPRRGNQPQHF. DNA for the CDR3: TGTGCCAGCTCACCACGCAGGGGAAATCAGCCCCAGCATTTT.

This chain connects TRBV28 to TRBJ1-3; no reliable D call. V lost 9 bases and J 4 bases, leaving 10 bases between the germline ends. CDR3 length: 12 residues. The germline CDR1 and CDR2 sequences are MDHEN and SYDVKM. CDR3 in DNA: TGTGCCAGTGCGGTATCCGGAAACACCATATATTTT. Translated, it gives CASAVSGNTIYF.

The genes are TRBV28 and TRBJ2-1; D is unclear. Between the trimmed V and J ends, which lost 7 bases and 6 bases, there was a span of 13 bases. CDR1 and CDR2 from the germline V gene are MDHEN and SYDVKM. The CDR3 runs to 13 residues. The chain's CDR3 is CASNPLAPNEQFF. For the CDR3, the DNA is TGTGCCAGCAACCCGTTGGCGCCCAATGAGCAGTTCTTC.

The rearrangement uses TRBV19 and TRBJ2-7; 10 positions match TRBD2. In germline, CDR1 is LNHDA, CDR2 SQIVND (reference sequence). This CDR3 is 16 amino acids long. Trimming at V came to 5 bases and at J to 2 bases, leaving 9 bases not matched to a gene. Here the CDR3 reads CASSLSPSGRTYEQYF. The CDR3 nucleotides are TGTGCCAGTAGTCTCTCCCCTAGCGGGAGAACCTACGAGCAGTACTTC. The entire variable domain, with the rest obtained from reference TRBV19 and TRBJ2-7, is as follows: DGGITQSPKYLFRKEGQNVTLSCEQNLNHDAMYWYRQDPGQGLRLIYYSQIVNDFQKGDIAEGYSVSREKKESFPLTVTSAQKNPTAFYLCASSLSPSGRTYEQYFGPGTRLTVT.

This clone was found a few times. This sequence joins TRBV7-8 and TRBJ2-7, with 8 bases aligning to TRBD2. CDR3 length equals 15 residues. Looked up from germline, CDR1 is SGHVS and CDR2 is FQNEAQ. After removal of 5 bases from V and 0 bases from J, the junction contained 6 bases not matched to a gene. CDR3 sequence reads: CASSPGRAYSYEQYF. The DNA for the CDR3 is TGTGCCAGCAGCCCCGGGAGGGCCTACTCCTACGAGCAGTACTTC.

The CDR3 DNA reads TGTGCCAGCAGCCAAATGCAAAGGGCTGAGCAGTTCTTC. Protein sequence: CASSQMQRAEQFF. This chain uses TRBV7-2 with TRBJ2-1; D gene unclear. CDR3 length: 13 residues. Germline V CDR1 and CDR2: SGHTA, FQGNSA. V lost 5 bases to trimming and J lost 9 bases, with 14 bases between them.

The DNA of the CDR3 is TGTGCCAGCAGTTTATTCAGGGGGAACACTGAAGCTTTCTTT. Encoded protein: CASSLFRGNTEAFF. This chain uses TRBV27 with TRBJ1-1; D may be TRBD1 (6 bases). CDR3 length: 14 amino acids. Germline V CDR1 and CDR2: MNHEY, SMNVEV (reference sequence). V was trimmed by 1 base and J by 1 base, leaving 7 bases between them.

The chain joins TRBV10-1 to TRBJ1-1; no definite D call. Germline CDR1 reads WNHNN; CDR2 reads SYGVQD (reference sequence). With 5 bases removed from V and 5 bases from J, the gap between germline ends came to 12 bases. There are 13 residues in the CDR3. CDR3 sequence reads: CASSSTESTEAFF. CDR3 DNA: TGCGCCAGCAGTAGTACGGAGTCAACTGAAGCTTTCTTT.

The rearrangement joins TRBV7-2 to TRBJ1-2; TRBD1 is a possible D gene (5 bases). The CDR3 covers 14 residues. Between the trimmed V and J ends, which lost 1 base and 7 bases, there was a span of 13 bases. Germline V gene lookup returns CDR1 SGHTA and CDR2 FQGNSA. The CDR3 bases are TGTGCCAGCAGCTTAGGGGGGTTAGGGCTTGGCTACACCTTC. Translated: CASSLGGLGLGYTF. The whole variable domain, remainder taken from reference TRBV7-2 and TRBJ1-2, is GAGVSQSPSNKVTEKGKDVELRCDPISGHTALYWYRQSLGQGLEFLIYFQGNSAPDKSGLPSDRFSAERTGGSVSTLTIQRTQQEDSAVYLCASSLGGLGLGYTFGSGTRLTVV.

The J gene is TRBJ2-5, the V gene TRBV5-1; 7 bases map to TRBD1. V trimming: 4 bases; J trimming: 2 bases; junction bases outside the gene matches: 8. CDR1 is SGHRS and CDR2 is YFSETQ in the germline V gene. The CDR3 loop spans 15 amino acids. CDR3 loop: CASSPSGTAQETQYF. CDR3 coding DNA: TGCGCCAGCAGCCCTTCAGGGACAGCGCAAGAGACCCAGTACTTC. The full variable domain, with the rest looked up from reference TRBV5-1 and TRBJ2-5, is KAGVTQTPRYLIKTRGQQVTLSCSPISGHRSVSWYQQTPGQGLQFLFEYFSETQRNKGNFPGRFSGRQFSNSRSEMNVSTLELGDSALYLCASSPSGTAQETQYFGPGTRLLVL.